What follows are 31 T cell receptor beta chains derived from one specimen sequenced in a study. TCRdb redid the calling of the RT-PCR reads with MiXCR, one entry per CDR3 protein. Of almost 700,000 distinct CDR3 sequences in the sample, about 14% were seen once. Source material: memory CD4+ T cells from blood. The receptors originated from a female donor in good health, serving as a healthy control.

This clonotype was counted ten times or more. The gene calls are TRBV27 and TRBJ2-1; TRBD2 matches at 9 bases. This CDR3 is 19 amino acids long. J was trimmed by 4 bases and V by 3 bases; bases with no gene match: 16. Germline V lookup: CDR1 MNHEY, CDR2 SMNVEV (reference sequence). The CDR3 bases are TGTGCCAGCAGTTTCGGTCGGTTGGGTAGCGGGAGCCTTTACAATGAGCAGTTCTTC. It is translated as CASSFGRLGSGSLYNEQFF.

Many counts were recorded for this clonotype. V usage is TRBV5-1 and J usage is TRBJ2-1; D is ambiguous. CDR3 length: 15 residues. Trimming took off 4 bases at V and 8 bases at J, with 19 bases between the two ends. Germline CDR1 reads SGHRS; CDR2 reads YFSETQ. CDR3 sequence: CASSPMMGLQDEQFF. DNA for the CDR3: TGCGCCAGCAGCCCAATGATGGGCCTGCAGGATGAGCAGTTCTTC.

This clonotype showed up just a few times. The CDR3 protein is CASSKGSYNSPLHF. CDR3 nucleotides: TGTGCCAGCAGTAAAGGCTCCTATAATTCACCCCTCCACTTT. This sequence joins TRBV12-3 or TRBV12-4 and TRBJ1-6; D is undetermined. CDR3 size: 14 residues. The V gene lost 5 bases and the J gene lost 0 bases, with 5 bases spanning the gap.

The rearrangement joins TRBV14 to TRBJ2-1; TRBD1 might be the D (5 bases). CDR3 length equals 12 residues. Trimming took off 3 bases at V and 10 bases at J, with 10 bases between the two ends. The germline V gene encodes CDR1 SGHDN and CDR2 FVKESK. DNA of the CDR3: TGTGCCAGCAGCCACAGGGCCCAGGAGCAGTTCTTC. Residues: CASSHRAQEQFF.

This clonotype was counted between two and nine times. This sequence joins TRBV6-6 and TRBJ1-6; a weak D match, TRBD1 (6 bases). The CDR3 sequence is 18 residues long. Per germline, CDR1 MNHNY and CDR2 SVGAGI (reference sequence). Trimming pared 5 bases from V and 7 bases from J, leaving 24 bases between. The chain's CDR3 is CASSRDTGTSMKNSPLHF. As DNA, the CDR3 is TGTGCCAGCAGTAGAGACACCGGGACATCCATGAAAAATTCACCCCTCCACTTT.

As to this clonotype: A read error may produce the germline difference seen at one junction end. This rearrangement joins TRBV7-2 to TRBJ2-2, with D uncertain. This CDR3 region has 16 residues. Germline assignment: CDR1 SGHTA and CDR2 FQGNSA. This chain's CDR3 is CASSPAQRAYTEELFF. The CDR3 coding sequence is TGTGCCAGCAGCCCCGCCCAGCGCGCCTACACCGAGGAGCTGTTTTTT.

The chain has TRBV6-5 and TRBJ1-1, with D maybe TRBD1 (5 bases). Looked up from germline, CDR1 is MNHEY and CDR2 is SVGAGI. This CDR3 has 14 residues. V was pared by 4 bases and J by 7 bases, with 16 bases between. CDR3: CASSSARGGVEAFF. CDR3 nucleotide sequence: TGTGCCAGCAGTTCAGCCCGGGGAGGGGTTGAAGCTTTCTTT.

This clonotype showed up many times. V and J are TRBV27 and TRBJ1-1; 8 nucleotides align to TRBD1. CDR3 length equals 16 residues. The germline CDR1 and CDR2 sequences are MNHEY and SMNVEV (reference sequence). J gave up 3 bases and V 6 bases, and 12 bases lay outside the gene matches. The CDR3: CASSEGGDRQDTEAFF. The CDR3 DNA sequence: TGTGCCAGCAGCGAGGGGGGGGACAGGCAGGACACTGAAGCTTTCTTT.

This clonotype was observed a few times. The genes are TRBV4-3 and TRBJ2-3; 9 nucleotides match TRBD2. From germline, CDR1 is LGHNA and CDR2 YSLEER. V lost 6 bases, J lost 4 bases, and 8 bases stayed unmatched. The CDR3 loop spans 15 amino acids. CDR3 nucleotide sequence: TGCGCCAGCAGTTCTAGCGGGGCGAAGGCAGATACGCAGTATTTT. Translation gives CASSSSGAKADTQYF.

This clonotype was seen a handful of times. Relative to the germline gene, one junction end is altered; a read error may explain this. The chain is built from TRBV5-5 and TRBJ1-2; D gene ambiguous. The germline gives CDR1 SGHKS, CDR2 YYEKEE (reference sequence). This CDR3 comprises 14 residues. CDR3 in amino acids: CASSLVAAVSSDIF. The CDR3 bases are TGTGCCAGCAGCTTGGTGGCCGCCGTATCATCTGACATCTTC. Full variable domain (rest looked up from reference TRBV5-5 and TRBJ1-2): DAGVTQSPTHLIKTRGQQVTLRCSPISGHKSVSWYQQVLGQGPQFIFQYYEKEERGRGNFPDRFSARQFPNYSSELNVNALLLGDSALYLCASSLVAAVSSDIFGSGTRLTVV.

This clonotype was observed a handful of times. The chain joins TRBV12-3 or TRBV12-4 to TRBJ2-7; TRBD2 might be the D (5 bases). Trimming pared 6 bases from V and 6 bases from J, leaving 12 bases between. The CDR3 contains 12 residues. For the CDR3, the DNA is TGTGCCAGCAGACTAGATTTGGGCGAGCAGTACTTC. Encoded protein: CASRLDLGEQYF.

This clonotype came up a few times. The chain uses TRBV11-2 and TRBJ1-6, with D possibly TRBD1 on 6 matching bases. Trimming cost V 2 bases and J 9 bases, with 17 bases left between them. The CDR3 totals 16 residues. Germline V gene lookup returns CDR1 SGHAT and CDR2 FQNNGV. CDR3 sequence (DNA): TGTGCCAGCAGCTTAATAGGGAGGGGGGGAAGTTCACCCCTCCACTTT. Residues: CASSLIGRGGSSPLHF.

This clonotype came up many times. This CDR3 is CAISESAGGTDTQYF. As DNA, the CDR3 is TGTGCCATCAGTGAGTCAGCGGGGGGCACAGATACGCAGTATTTT. The genes are TRBV10-3 and TRBJ2-3; 8 nucleotides match TRBD2. The CDR3 extends over 15 amino acids. From germline, CDR1 is ENHRY and CDR2 SYGVKD. The ends lost 0 bases at V and 1 base at J; junction bases unmatched: 0.

This sequence joins TRBV10-3 and TRBJ2-7, with 13 bases fitting TRBD2. The CDR3 spans 16 residues. With 8 bases clipped from V and 1 base from J, the junction kept 8 bases outside the gene matches. Germline CDR1 reads ENHRY; CDR2 reads SYGVKD. This CDR3 reads CAIWAGGLAGSYEQYF. CDR3 DNA sequence: TGTGCCATCTGGGCAGGGGGACTAGCGGGATCCTACGAGCAGTACTTC.

This clonotype was found a few times. A single base separates this from a much larger clone, so it may be a read error. The chain joins TRBV12-3 or TRBV12-4 to TRBJ2-1, with 8 bases that match TRBD2. With V trimmed by 6 bases and J by 0 bases, 4 bases remained unmatched. This CDR3 contains 15 residues. The CDR3 region is CASRRSGSSYNEQFF. As DNA, the CDR3 is TGTGCCAGCAGGAGAAGCGGGAGCTCCTACAATGAGCAGTTCTTC.

This clonotype was seen ten or more times. This chain uses TRBV20-1 with TRBJ2-7; D is possibly TRBD2 (6 bases). Per the germline V gene, CDR1 is DFQATT and CDR2 is SNEGSKA (reference sequence). The V end was cut by 6 bases, the J end by 2 bases, with 14 bases between. The CDR3 contains 13 residues. CDR3 sequence: CSARRSGAYEQYF. CDR3 DNA: TGCAGTGCCCGCAGGTCGGGGGCCTACGAGCAGTACTTC.

This chain connects TRBV14 to TRBJ2-5; D perhaps matches TRBD2 (5 bases). Trimming shortened V by 0 bases and J by 6 bases, and 17 bases separated the two germline ends. Germline lookup yields CDR1 SGHDN and CDR2 FVKESK. The CDR3 contains 16 residues. This CDR3 reads CASSQDSRLASKTQYF. In nucleotides, the CDR3 is TGTGCCAGCAGCCAAGATAGTCGCCTAGCCTCAAAGACCCAGTACTTC.

On this clonotype itself: One base away lies a much larger clone, so this may be a sequencing read error. V usage is TRBV20-1 and J usage is TRBJ1-1, with D possibly being TRBD1 (5 bases). This CDR3 is 13 amino acids long. The germline CDR1 and CDR2 sequences are DFQATT and SNEGSKA (reference sequence). The V gene lost 1 base and the J gene lost 0 bases, with 6 bases spanning the gap. CDR3 bases: TGCAGTGCTAGAGCGGACATGAACACTGAAGCTTTCTTT. It yields the protein CSARADMNTEAFF.

The V and J genes are TRBV4-3 and TRBJ2-3; TRBD2 matches at 12 bases. The V and J ends lost 0 bases and 5 bases, in that order; junction bases with no gene match: 3. The CDR3 totals 16 residues. Germline V gene sequence: CDR1 LGHNA, CDR2 YSLEER. CDR3 coding DNA: TGCGCCAGCAGCCAAGAGGAACTAGCGGGGGGAGATACGCAGTATTTT. Residues: CASSQEELAGGDTQYF.

This clonotype has more than one count but fewer than ten. The chain employs TRBV12-3 or TRBV12-4 and TRBJ1-6, with no clear D. The CDR3 covers 12 residues. V lost 4 bases and J lost 9, with 7 bases in between. CDR3 DNA: TGTGCCAGCAGTTCCAGAAGTTCACCCCTCCACTTT. Protein product: CASSSRSSPLHF.

The J gene is TRBJ2-7, the V gene TRBV20-1; TRBD1 matches at 8 bases. The CDR3 length is 11 residues. V lost 4 bases to trimming and J lost 6 bases; unmatched junction nucleotides: 2. CDR1 and CDR2 from the germline V gene are DFQATT and SNEGSKA (reference sequence). The CDR3 is CSAIQGGEQYF. The CDR3 nucleotides read TGCAGTGCTATACAGGGGGGCGAGCAGTACTTC.

This chain's CDR3 is CASRFGTSGNTIYF. The CDR3 region has the DNA TGTGCCAGCAGGTTCGGGACATCTGGAAACACCATATATTTT. The chain couples TRBV3-1 to TRBJ1-3, with D tentatively TRBD1 (6 bases). The CDR3 totals 14 residues. V lost 6 bases to trimming and J lost 1 base, with 10 bases between them. Germline assignment: CDR1 LGHDT and CDR2 YNNKEL (reference sequence).

This clonotype was observed a few times. V usage is TRBV6-5 and J usage is TRBJ2-7; possible D gene TRBD1, 6 bases. The CDR3 has 14 residues. With 8 bases removed from V and 1 base from J, the gap between germline ends came to 15 bases. Germline V gene sequence: CDR1 MNHEY, CDR2 SVGAGI. The CDR3 nucleotides are TGTGCCAGCCGACAGGCAGCGATTTCCTACGAGCAGTACTTC. Encoded protein: CASRQAAISYEQYF.

The chain combines TRBV20-1 with TRBJ1-1, with 10 bases lining up with TRBD1. The CDR3 has 14 amino acids. Trimming cost V 2 bases and J 5 bases; bases outside gene matches: 5. Germline V lookup: CDR1 DFQATT, CDR2 SNEGSKA (reference sequence). CDR3 protein: CSARLDRGRTEAFF. In DNA form, the CDR3 reads TGCAGTGCTAGACTTGACAGGGGGCGGACTGAAGCTTTCTTT.

This clonotype was counted between two and nine times. This chain links TRBV30 with TRBJ1-3; 8 nucleotides line up with TRBD1. This CDR3 region has 14 residues. Germline lookup yields CDR1 GTSNPN and CDR2 SVGIG (reference sequence). Trimming removed 7 bases from V and 4 bases from J; junction bases left unmatched: 9. The CDR3 loop reads CASHGTGGGNTIYF. The CDR3 DNA follows: TGTGCCTCCCACGGTACAGGGGGAGGAAACACCATATATTTT.

In its sample, this clonotype was seen many times. The chain uses TRBV20-1 and TRBJ2-7; D is undetermined. Germline CDR1 DFQATT, CDR2 SNEGSKA (reference sequence). Trimming removed 0 bases at V and 7 bases at J, with 7 bases between. This CDR3 spans 11 amino acids. The DNA for the CDR3 is TGCAGTGCTAGAGATTTAACGGAGCAGTACTTC. Its protein is CSARDLTEQYF.

This clonotype was observed a few times. V and J are TRBV4-2 and TRBJ1-5, with 7 bases aligning to TRBD1. Germline CDR1 is LGHNA and CDR2 is YNFKEQ. V shed 0 bases and J 0 bases; nucleotides not matched to a gene: 8. CDR3 length: 18 amino acids. CDR3 in DNA: TGTGCCAGCAGCCAAGATCCTGGGACAGAGTATAGCAATCAGCCCCAGCATTTT. Its protein product is CASSQDPGTEYSNQPQHF.

This clonotype has just a few counts. The J gene is TRBJ2-5, the V gene TRBV6-1; tentatively, D is TRBD1 (7 bases). V lost 2 bases to trimming and J lost 5 bases, with 12 bases between them. Germline loops: CDR1 MNHNS, CDR2 SASEGT. The CDR3 has 14 amino acids. The CDR3 coding sequence is TGTGCCAGCAGTGAATTACAGGGGAGGGAGACCCAGTACTTC. Translation gives CASSELQGRETQYF.

This clonotype was seen more than once but under ten times. V and J are TRBV20-1 and TRBJ2-1, with D uncertain. CDR1 DFQATT and CDR2 SNEGSKA come from the germline V gene (reference sequence). The V and J ends lost 3 bases and 4 bases respectively, with 7 bases between them. This CDR3 is 12 amino acids long. CDR3 region: CSASYAYNEQFF. CDR3 sequence (DNA): TGCAGTGCTAGCTACGCGTACAATGAGCAGTTCTTC.

This clonotype has just a few counts. This chain joins TRBV7-2 and TRBJ2-5; 7 nucleotides agree with TRBD2. The CDR3 covers 14 residues. Germline values: CDR1 SGHTA, CDR2 FQGNSA. V was pared by 2 bases and J by 5 bases, with 5 bases of the junction left unmatched. The CDR3 region has the DNA TGTGCCAGCAGCTTATACGGGGGGTGGGAGACCCAGTACTTC. Translating gives CASSLYGGWETQYF.

This clonotype was counted only a few times. This chain joins TRBV18 and TRBJ2-5, with D tentatively TRBD1 (6 bases). The CDR3 consists of 15 residues. CDR1 is KGHSH, CDR2 LQKENI, per germline. The ends were cut back, 0 bases at V and 1 base at J, with 9 bases in the middle. The CDR3 DNA sequence: TGTGCCAGCTCACCACCGGCAGGGGTCCAAGAGACCCAGTACTTC. It is translated as CASSPPAGVQETQYF.